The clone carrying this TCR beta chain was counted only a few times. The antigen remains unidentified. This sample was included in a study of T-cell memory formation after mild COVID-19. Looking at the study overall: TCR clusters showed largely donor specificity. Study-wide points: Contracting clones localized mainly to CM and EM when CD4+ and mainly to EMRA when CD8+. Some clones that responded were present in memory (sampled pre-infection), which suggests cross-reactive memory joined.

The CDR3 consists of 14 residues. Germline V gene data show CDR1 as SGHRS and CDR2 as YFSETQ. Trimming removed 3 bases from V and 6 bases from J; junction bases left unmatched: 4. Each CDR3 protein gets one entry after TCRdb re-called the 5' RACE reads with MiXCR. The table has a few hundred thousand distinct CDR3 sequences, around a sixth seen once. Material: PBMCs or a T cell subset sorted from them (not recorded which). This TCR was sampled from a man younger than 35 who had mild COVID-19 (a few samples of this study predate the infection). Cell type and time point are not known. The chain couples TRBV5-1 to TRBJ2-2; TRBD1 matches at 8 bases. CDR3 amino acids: CASSSTGVAGELFF. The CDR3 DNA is TGCGCCAGCAGCTCGACAGGGGTAGCCGGGGAGCTGTTTTTT.